Each of the 11 T cell receptor beta chains below was sequenced from the same sample in a study of CD8 T cells in Susac syndrome. Reverse transcription of about 0.5 to 1 ug RNA used random hexamers. Using its own MiXCR run on the immunoSEQ multiplex PCR reads, TCRdb lists one record per CDR3 protein. This table holds about 140,000 distinct CDR3 sequences, around 93% found once. The sequencing sample was made of CD4+ T cells from PBMCs. The receptors come from a human donor with Susac syndrome.

The rearrangement joins TRBV25-1 to TRBJ1-1; 11 bases match TRBD1. V trimming: 7 bases; J trimming: 3 bases; junction bases outside the gene matches: 1. Germline CDR1 MGHDK, CDR2 SYGVNS. This CDR3 contains 13 residues. CDR3 amino acids: CASKGQGDTEAFF. CDR3 nucleotide sequence: TGTGCCAGCAAGGGACAGGGGGACACTGAAGCTTTCTTT. Supplemented by reference TRBV25-1 and TRBJ1-1, the full variable domain reads EADIYQTPRYLVIGTGKKITLECSQTMGHDKMYWYQQDPGMELHLIHYSYGVNSTEKGDLSSESTVSRIRTEHFPLTLESARPSHTSQYLCASKGQGDTEAFFGQGTRLTVV.

V usage is TRBV20-1 and J usage is TRBJ2-3; a possible D gene is TRBD2 (5 bases). Germline V gene data show CDR1 as DFQATT and CDR2 as SNEGSKA (reference sequence). V dropped 4 bases and J dropped 2 bases, with 13 bases sitting between them. The CDR3 sequence is 14 residues long. CDR3 nucleotides: TGCAGTGCTACTAGCTGGCCCGACACAGATACGCAGTATTTT. This sequence encodes CSATSWPDTDTQYF.

The chain has TRBV4-1 and TRBJ1-1; D remains ambiguous. Germline lookup yields CDR1 MGHRA and CDR2 YSYEKL. Trimming pared 1 base from V and 0 bases from J, leaving 6 bases between. CDR3 length equals 14 residues. The CDR3 sequence is CASSQGGMNTEAFF. CDR3 bases: TGCGCCAGCAGCCAAGGTGGTATGAACACTGAAGCTTTCTTT.

This clonotype has a single count. The chain recombines TRBV2 with TRBJ2-1; TRBD2 agrees at 8 bases. J lost 9 bases, V lost 2 bases, and 9 bases had no gene match. CDR3 length equals 15 residues. The germline V gene encodes CDR1 SNHLY and CDR2 FYNNEI. DNA of the CDR3: TGTGCCAGCAGTGAAAGACAAGCGGGAGTTGGTGAGCAGTTCTTC. This gives the protein CASSERQAGVGEQFF.

The V gene is TRBV5-4, the J gene TRBJ1-2, with TRBD1 as a possible D gene (5 bases). Trimming stripped 4 bases from V and 6 bases from J, with 19 bases between. This CDR3 comprises 15 residues. Germline values: CDR1 SGHNT, CDR2 YYREEE (reference sequence). The CDR3 DNA is TGTGCCAGCAGCGGCGGGGACTGGGGACTACATGGCTACACCTTC. Amino acids: CASSGGDWGLHGYTF.

The chain uses TRBV30 and TRBJ2-1, with 13 bases that match TRBD2. V lost 1 base to trimming and J lost 8 bases; unmatched junction nucleotides: 5. Germline V gene lookup returns CDR1 GTSNPN and CDR2 SVGIG (reference sequence). The CDR3 contains 15 residues. The CDR3 region has the DNA TGTGCCTGGAGTGCGGGACTAGCGGGGACCTATGAGCAGTTCTTC. Translating it yields CAWSAGLAGTYEQFF.

The chain carries TRBV5-4 and TRBJ1-1, with unresolved D. Trimming removed 0 bases from V and 1 base from J, with 7 bases in between. The germline gives CDR1 SGHNT, CDR2 YYREEE (reference sequence). This CDR3 has 14 residues. CDR3 sequence (DNA): TGTGCCAGCAGCTTGGAGGTGGAGAACACTGAAGCTTTCTTT. Encoded protein: CASSLEVENTEAFF. Drawing the rest from reference TRBV5-4 and TRBJ1-1, the complete variable domain is ETGVTQSPTHLIKTRGQQVTLRCSSQSGHNTVSWYQQALGQGPQFIFQYYREEENGRGNFPPRFSGLQFPNYSSELNVNALELDDSALYLCASSLEVENTEAFFGQGTRLTVV.

The chain links TRBV12-3 or TRBV12-4 to TRBJ2-7, with D perhaps TRBD1 (6 bases). The CDR3 length is 15 residues. Trimming pared 5 bases from V and 2 bases from J, leaving 16 bases between. CDR3 DNA sequence: TGTGCCAGCAGTAAAGGACAGCTAGCTCCCTACGAGCAGTACTTC. This encodes CASSKGQLAPYEQYF.

J is TRBJ2-7 and V is TRBV28, with D uncertain. Trimming took 8 bases from V and 5 from J, leaving 13 bases between them. This CDR3 has 12 residues. The germline CDR1 and CDR2 sequences are MDHEN and SYDVKM. CDR3 in amino acids: CASSLGRNEQYF. The CDR3 DNA reads TGTGCCAGCTCCCTGGGCAGGAACGAGCAGTACTTC.

This clonotype was observed once. This sequence joins TRBV30 and TRBJ2-5; D is possibly TRBD2 (6 bases). The V and J ends lost 3 bases and 5 bases respectively, with 10 bases between them. The CDR3 length is 12 residues. Germline CDR1 is GTSNPN and CDR2 is SVGIG (reference sequence). CDR3 nucleotide sequence: TGTGCCTGGAGGGGCAGCGGGGAGACCCAGTACTTC. This codes for CAWRGSGETQYF.

The chain carries TRBV7-9 and TRBJ2-2, with no clear D. CDR3 length: 8 residues. Germline lookup yields CDR1 SEHNR and CDR2 FQNEAQ (reference sequence). For the CDR3, the DNA is TGTGGGGACGGGGAGCTGTTTTTT. Its protein product is CGDGELFF.